The 5 T cell receptor beta chains below come from one sample, sequenced in a study of cytomegalovirus exposure and HLA in healthy donors (TCRdb year 2017). Libraries were prepared through the immunoSEQ multiplex PCR assay. The multiplex PCR relied on a mix of 60 forward primers for TCR Vbeta segments and 13 reverse primers for TCR Jbeta segments. The source is immuneACCESS, and TCRdb retained only in-frame sequences with V and J called. Part of the clones is not carried over; for the studies checked, unresolved V genes explain less than half of this, and the remainder is unexplained. Within this sample are about 150,000 clones, with approximately 80% of them counted one time only. Of the sample, over 1.5% is held by the ten largest clones. What was sequenced was PBMCs. The source is a man between 35 and 55 years old in good health and CMV-seronegative.

The CDR3 spells CSAVEGGTEAFF. DNA for the CDR3: TGCAGCGCCGTCGAAGGGGGCACTGAAGCTTTCTTT. V gene TRBV29-1 combines with J gene TRBJ1-1; TRBD1 might be the D (6 bases). V shed 7 bases and J shed 4 bases, with 13 bases lying between them. There are 12 residues in the CDR3. Germline lookup yields CDR1 SQVTM and CDR2 ANQGSEA.

The chain is built from TRBV7-2 and TRBJ2-2; 7 positions match TRBD1. V was pared by 6 bases and J by 1 base, with 5 bases of the junction left unmatched. Germline CDR1 is SGHTA and CDR2 is FQGNSA. The CDR3 has 15 amino acids. The DNA for the CDR3 is TGTGCCAGCAGGGATTACAGGGGGAACACCGGGGAGCTGTTTTTT. It is translated as CASRDYRGNTGELFF.

This chain links TRBV15 with TRBJ2-5; TRBD2 is a possible D gene (5 bases). The CDR3 is 13 residues long. The germline CDR1 and CDR2 sequences are LNHNV and YYDKDF (reference sequence). The V gene lost 5 bases and the J gene lost 7 bases, with 14 bases spanning the gap. As DNA, the CDR3 is TGTGCCACCAGCCCCCGGGGTCGTAGGACCCAGTACTTC. Protein product: CATSPRGRRTQYF.

V usage is TRBV30 and J usage is TRBJ1-4; TRBD1 matches at 11 bases. Germline V gives CDR1 GTSNPN, CDR2 SVGIG (reference sequence). The CDR3 totals 15 residues. V gave up 4 bases and J gave up 0 bases; unmatched junction bases: 1. DNA of the CDR3: TGTGCCTGGAAGGGACAGGGGGCAACTAATGAAAAACTGTTTTTT. It translates to CAWKGQGATNEKLFF. Complete variable domain (other parts from reference TRBV30 and TRBJ1-4): SQTIHQWPATLVQPVGSPLSLECTVEGTSNPNLYWYRQAAGRGLQLLFYSVGIGQISSEVPQNLSASRPQDRQFILSSKKLLLSDSGFYLCAWKGQGATNEKLFFGSGTQLSVL.

This clone was detected only a few times. The chain is built from TRBV7-9 and TRBJ2-7, with 7 bases lining up with TRBD2. The CDR3 covers 13 residues. Germline V lookup: CDR1 SEHNR, CDR2 FQNEAQ (reference sequence). Unmatched junction bases numbered 4, after V lost 8 bases and J lost 0 bases. DNA of the CDR3: TGTGCCAGCGCCGGGGACTACTCCTACGAGCAGTACTTC. Its translation is CASAGDYSYEQYF.